A single T cell receptor (beta chain) is shown here with its context. V lost 3 bases to trimming and J lost 3 bases, with 16 bases between them. The CDR3 is 16 residues long. CDR1 is SGHRS and CDR2 is YFSETQ in the germline V gene. Reverse transcription used roughly 0.5 to 1 ug RNA and random hexamers. TCRdb used MiXCR to reprocess the immunoSEQ multiplex PCR reads, holding one entry per CDR3 protein. The sample includes about 76,000 distinct CDR3 sequences, 90% to 95% seen only once; the top ten take approximately 0.45%. This sample stems from a study of CD8 T cells in Susac syndrome. Sequencing of TCR beta was performed on blood CD8+ T cells and on blood CD4+ T cells.

This rearrangement joins TRBV5-1 to TRBJ2-1; possible D gene TRBD2, 5 bases. The clonotype originates from a human donor with Susac syndrome. The sample comprised CD8+ T cells from PBMCs. This CDR3 is CASSSLEGSVYNEQFF. CDR3 bases: TGCGCCAGCAGCTCTTTAGAGGGATCGGTCTACAATGAGCAGTTCTTC. Variable domain in full (rest from reference TRBV5-1 and TRBJ2-1): KAGVTQTPRYLIKTRGQQVTLSCSPISGHRSVSWYQQTPGQGLQFLFEYFSETQRNKGNFPGRFSGRQFSNSRSEMNVSTLELGDSALYLCASSSLEGSVYNEQFFGPGTRLTVL.